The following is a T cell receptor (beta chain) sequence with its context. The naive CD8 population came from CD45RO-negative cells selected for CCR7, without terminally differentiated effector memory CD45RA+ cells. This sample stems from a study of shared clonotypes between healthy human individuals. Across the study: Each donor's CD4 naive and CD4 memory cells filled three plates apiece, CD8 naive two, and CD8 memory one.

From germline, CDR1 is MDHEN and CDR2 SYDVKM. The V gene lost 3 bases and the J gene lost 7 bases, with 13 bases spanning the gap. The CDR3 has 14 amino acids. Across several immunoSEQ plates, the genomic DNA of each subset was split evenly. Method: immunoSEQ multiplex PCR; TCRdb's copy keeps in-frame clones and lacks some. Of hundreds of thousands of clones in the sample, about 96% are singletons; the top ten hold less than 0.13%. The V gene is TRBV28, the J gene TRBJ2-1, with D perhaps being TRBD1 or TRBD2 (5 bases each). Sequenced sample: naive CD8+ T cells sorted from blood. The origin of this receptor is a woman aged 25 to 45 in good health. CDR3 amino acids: CASSLSGPTNEQFF. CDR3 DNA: TGTGCCAGCAGTTTGTCGGGACCGACGAATGAGCAGTTCTTC.